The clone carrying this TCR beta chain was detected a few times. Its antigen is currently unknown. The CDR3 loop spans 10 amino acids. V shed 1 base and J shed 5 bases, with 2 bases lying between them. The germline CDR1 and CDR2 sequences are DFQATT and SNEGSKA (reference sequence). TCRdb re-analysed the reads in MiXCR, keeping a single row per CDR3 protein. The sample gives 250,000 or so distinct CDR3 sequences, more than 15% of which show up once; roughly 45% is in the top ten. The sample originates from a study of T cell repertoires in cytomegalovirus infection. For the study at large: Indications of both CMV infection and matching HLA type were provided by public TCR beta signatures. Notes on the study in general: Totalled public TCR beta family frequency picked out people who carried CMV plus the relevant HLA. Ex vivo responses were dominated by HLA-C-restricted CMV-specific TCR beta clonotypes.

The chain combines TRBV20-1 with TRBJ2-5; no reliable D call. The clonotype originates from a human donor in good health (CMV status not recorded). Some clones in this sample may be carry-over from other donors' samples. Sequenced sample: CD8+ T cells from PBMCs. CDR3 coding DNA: TGCAGTGCTAGAGTGGAGACCCAGTACTTC. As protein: CSARVETQYF.